This is a list of T cell receptor beta chains from one sample in a study of molecular identifiers for immune sequencing clone quantification. Each CDR3 protein gets one entry after TCRdb re-called the PCR reads with MiXCR. Here the sample spans more than 50,000 distinct CDR3 sequences, around 19% being singletons. What was sequenced was naive CD8+ T cells from blood, with Jurkat cell RNA spiked in. The receptors originated from a human donor in good health. Some libraries in this study had Jurkat cell RNA spiked in. CDR3s include the opening cysteine and the closing phenylalanine or tryptophan. The order of the fields is CDR3 length, clone size, D gene, J gene, V gene, CDR3 protein, CDR3 DNA. The D gene is left open where the match is weak. Clone size appears in some rows only: once, few, many, or a class for an expanded clone.

16,many,TRBD2,TRBJ2-2,TRBV6-5,CASSPGLAVNTGELFF,TGTGCCAGCAGCCCGGGACTAGCGGTGAACACCGGGGAGCTGTTTTTT
18,many,TRBD2,TRBJ2-1,TRBV3-1,CASTSGTSGSNPLNEQFF,TGTGCCAGCACCTCTGGGACTAGCGGGAGTAATCCGTTAAATGAGCAGTTCTTC
14,many,NA,TRBJ2-3,TRBV9,CASSTRGLTDTQYF,TGTGCCAGCAGCACTCGCGGGCTAACAGATACGCAGTATTTT
15,few,TRBD2,TRBJ2-1,TRBV7-2,CASSPSGSSYNEQLF,TGTGCCAGCAGCCCGAGCGGGAGCTCCTACAATGAGCAGCTCTTC
12,few,TRBD2,TRBJ2-5,TRBV7-6,CASSGLAGAQYF,TGTGCCAGCAGCGGACTAGCGGGGGCCCAGTACTTC
23,NA,NA,TRBJ2-1,TRBV7-2,CASSLVVERGQGGAGETNNEQFF,TGTGCCAGCAGCTTAGTAGTAGAGAGGGGGCAGGGTGGAGCGGGAGAAACTAACAATGAGCAGTTCTTC
17,many,TRBD2,TRBJ2-5,TRBV4-2,CASSQDAPSGSLETQYF,TGTGCCAGCAGCCAAGATGCGCCTAGCGGGAGTCTCGAGACCCAGTACTTC
17,many,TRBD2,TRBJ2-7,TRBV28,CASSNRGLAGGPGEQYF,TGTGCCAGCAGCAACCGGGGTCTAGCGGGAGGGCCGGGCGAGCAGTACTTC
16,few,TRBD1,TRBJ2-7,TRBV4-3,CASSQGWGQGQYEQYF,TGCGCCAGCAGCCAAGGTTGGGGACAGGGTCAGTACGAGCAGTACTTC
14,many,NA,TRBJ1-4,TRBV7-9,CASSLVGGNEKLFF,TGTGCCAGCAGCTTAGTAGGGGGGAATGAAAAACTGTTTTTT
14,NA,NA,TRBJ2-7,TRBV7-6,CASSFGTVSYEQYF,TGTGCCAGCAGCTTCGGAACCGTCTCCTACGAGCAGTACTTC
13,few,NA,TRBJ2-3,TRBV27,CASAGGGADTQYF,TGTGCCAGCGCTGGGGGGGGGGCGGATACGCAGTATTTT
18,many,TRBD2,TRBJ2-5,TRBV5-1,CASSPSSGRVEYQETQYF,TGCGCCAGCAGCCCCTCTAGCGGGAGAGTGGAGTACCAAGAGACCCAGTACTTC
16,many,TRBD2,TRBJ2-3,TRBV25-1,CASSSGREGPLDTQYF,TGTGCCAGCAGTAGTGGGCGGGAGGGCCCGTTGGATACGCAGTATTTT
16,NA,NA,TRBJ2-7,TRBV5-6,CASSLGGGTSRLEQYF,TGTGCCAGCAGCTTAGGGGGGGGGACTTCTCGGCTGGAGCAGTACTTC
15,NA,NA,TRBJ2-1,TRBV11-2,CASSSLVISYNEQFF,TGTGCCAGCAGCTCCCTAGTGATCTCCTACAATGAGCAGTTCTTC
15,few,TRBD1,TRBJ2-1,TRBV24-1,CATSDPDRDDNEQFF,TGTGCCACCAGTGACCCGGACAGGGATGACAATGAGCAGTTCTTC
16,NA,NA,TRBJ1-1,TRBV15,CATSGEGGGLNTEAFF,TGTGCCACCAGCGGGGAGGGAGGCGGGTTGAACACTGAAGCTTTCTTT
15,NA,NA,TRBJ2-1,TRBV11-2,CASSSLVIFYNEQFF,TGTGCCAGCAGCTCCCTAGTGATCTTCTACAATGAGCAGTTCTTC
12,few,NA,TRBJ1-1,TRBV7-8,CASSPSGTKAFF,TGTGCCAGCAGCCCGAGCGGCACTAAAGCTTTCTTT
13,many,NA,TRBJ1-1,TRBV30,CAWSYRSNTEAFF,TGTGCCTGGAGTTACAGGTCGAACACTGAAGCTTTCTTT
14,few,NA,TRBJ1-1,TRBV5-3,CASSFWTDNTEAFF,TGTGCCAGCAGCTTTTGGACAGACAACACTGAAGCTTTCTTT
17,NA,TRBD2,TRBJ2-1,TRBV6-1,CASYGVSGGSSYNEQFF,TGTGCCAGCTATGGGGTTTCGGGAGGGAGCTCCTACAATGAGCAGTTCTTC
15,many,TRBD2,TRBJ2-5,TRBV5-1,CASSPEVAGQETQYF,TGCGCCAGCAGCCCGGAGGTAGCGGGACAAGAGACCCAGTACTTC
16,many,TRBD2,TRBJ2-2,TRBV20-1,CSAQGLAGSSTGELFF,TGCAGTGCTCAGGGACTAGCGGGATCTAGCACCGGGGAGCTGTTTTTT
15,many,NA,TRBJ2-7,TRBV4-1,CASSHLDLASYEQYF,TGCGCCAGCAGCCACCTGGACCTGGCCTCCTACGAGCAGTACTTC
16,many,NA,TRBJ2-3,TRBV5-4,CASSRRGAQDTDTQYF,TGTGCCAGCAGCCGCCGCGGAGCCCAGGACACAGATACGCAGTATTTT
12,many,NA,TRBJ1-4,TRBV28,CASSLTREKLFF,TGTGCCAGCAGTTTAACTCGGGAAAAACTGTTTTTT
11,few,NA,TRBJ2-2,TRBV28,CASSASGELFF,TGTGCCAGCAGTGCGTCCGGGGAGCTGTTTTTT
15,many,NA,TRBJ2-7,TRBV2,CASSEVRGLREEQYF,TGTGCCAGCAGTGAAGTGCGCGGCCTTAGGGAAGAGCAGTACTTC
11,many,NA,TRBJ2-7,TRBV6-1,CAIPGRYEQYF,TGTGCCATCCCAGGCCGCTACGAGCAGTACTTC
14,NA,NA,TRBJ1-5,TRBV18,CASSPGAVDVPQHF,TGTGCCAGCTCACCGGGAGCGGTTGACGTGCCCCAGCATTTT
18,many,NA,TRBJ2-4,TRBV20-1,CSARSGPPLYSDKNIQYF,TGCAGTGCTAGAAGTGGTCCCCCCCTTTACTCGGACAAAAACATTCAGTACTTC
14,many,NA,TRBJ2-3,TRBV12-3/TRBV12-4,CASSFSGVADTQYF,TGTGCCAGCAGTTTCTCAGGGGTCGCAGATACGCAGTATTTT
16,many,NA,TRBJ2-4,TRBV20-1,CSASPTAYVAKNIQYF,TGCAGTGCTAGCCCTACGGCTTACGTAGCCAAAAACATTCAGTACTTC
14,many,NA,TRBJ1-1,TRBV5-1,CASSLSLMNTEAFF,TGCGCCAGCAGCTTGTCACTCATGAACACTGAAGCTTTCTTT
14,many,NA,TRBJ2-3,TRBV27,CASSLSPFADTQYF,TGTGCCAGCAGTTTATCGCCGTTTGCAGATACGCAGTATTTT
16,many,NA,TRBJ2-3,TRBV10-2,CASSASVVGITDTQYF,TGCGCCAGCAGTGCCAGCGTCGTCGGGATAACAGATACGCAGTATTTT
15,NA,TRBD1,TRBJ1-5,TRBV19,CASSSWDRGNQPQHF,TGTGCCAGTAGTTCGTGGGACAGGGGTAATCAGCCCCAGCATTTT
15,few,TRBD1,TRBJ2-1,TRBV30,CAWSPRQGVHNEQFF,TGTGCCTGGAGTCCGAGACAGGGGGTCCACAATGAGCAGTTCTTC
15,many,NA,TRBJ2-7,TRBV7-8,CASSRRLETSYEQYF,TGTGCCAGCAGCCGAAGACTAGAAACGTCCTACGAGCAGTACTTC
14,many,NA,TRBJ2-3,TRBV24-1,CATSDPGAADTQYF,TGTGCCACCAGTGACCCCGGGGCGGCAGATACGCAGTATTTT
17,many,TRBD2,TRBJ2-3,TRBV7-9,CASTQLAGGPATDTQYF,TGTGCCAGCACCCAACTAGCGGGAGGGCCGGCGACAGATACGCAGTATTTT
14,few,NA,TRBJ2-7,TRBV11-3,CASSLEPGSYEQYF,TGTGCCAGCAGCTTAGAACCGGGATCCTACGAGCAGTACTTC
14,few,TRBD2,TRBJ2-7,TRBV20-1,CSARGLAELYEQYF,TGCAGTGCCAGGGGACTAGCGGAACTCTACGAGCAGTACTTC
14,many,NA,TRBJ2-3,TRBV7-9,CASSLAEGADTQYF,TGTGCCAGCAGCTTAGCGGAGGGGGCAGATACGCAGTATTTT
15,NA,NA,TRBJ2-7,TRBV14,CASSQVSQSSYEQYF,TGTGCCAGCAGCCAAGTGTCACAGAGCTCCTACGAGCAGTACTTC
13,many,TRBD1,TRBJ1-5,TRBV20-1,CSATGTANQPQHF,TGCAGTGCTACCGGGACAGCAAATCAGCCCCAGCATTTT